Here is one T cell receptor (beta chain) with its context. As yet, its antigen is unknown. With a J-beta primer mix and a sample-barcoded 5' primer, a second PCR ran 7 to 11 cycles. Each cDNA was tagged by a template-switch adaptor containing 12 random nucleotides. Each CDR3 protein is one row after TCRdb ran MiXCR on the 5' RACE reads. The sample carries more than 1.4 million distinct CDR3 sequences, about 40% recorded once. These data are taken from a study of blood T cells in healthy people across ages. General study points: There was no known CMV status for donors, so expanded clonotype changes were possibly confounded. Roughly linear age-related decline in beta diversity appeared, significant by age 40.

Germline V CDR1 and CDR2: LGHNA, YNFKEQ. Trimming at V came to 1 base and at J to 3 bases, leaving 4 bases not matched to a gene. The CDR3 totals 16 residues. This clonotype originated in a woman under 30 in good health. The sequencing sample was made of blood. V and J are TRBV4-2 and TRBJ2-3; 10 bases align to TRBD2. The CDR3 region is CASSQVVTSGTDTQYF. CDR3 nucleotide sequence: TGTGCCAGCAGCCAAGTTGTGACTAGCGGGACAGATACGCAGTATTTT.